These 14 T cell receptor beta chains share one sample of origin, sequenced in a study of beta chain features in type 1 diabetes. Every bit of the isolated RNA underwent reverse transcription, so sequencing read expressed TCRB transcripts. Sequencing used immunoSEQ multiplex PCR; TCRdb keeps in-frame clones, though not all of them. The data contain some 900,000 clones, 15% to 20% of them singletons. The sample taken for sequencing was naive CD4+ T cells from blood. The receptors originated from a woman aged 18 to 35 in good health.

The chain uses TRBV7-3 and TRBJ2-3; TRBD2 agrees at 7 bases. The CDR3 is 15 amino acids. CDR1 is SGHTA, CDR2 FQGTGA, per germline. V lost 5 bases to trimming and J lost 6 bases; unmatched junction nucleotides: 11. Written as DNA, the CDR3 is TGTGCCAGCAGCCAAGCGGGGAGCATCTTGGATACGCAGTATTTT. It translates to CASSQAGSILDTQYF.

This clone was seen only a few times. Other nucleotide sequences in the sample specify the same CDR3. The chain uses TRBV28 and TRBJ2-7; 10 positions agree with TRBD1. The germline CDR1 and CDR2 sequences are MDHEN and SYDVKM. The V gene end was trimmed by 3 bases and the J gene end by 2 bases; junction bases not matched to a gene: 1. This CDR3 spans 14 amino acids. DNA of the CDR3: TGTGCCAGCAGTTTGGGGACAGGGGCCTACGAGCAGTACTTC. Translation gives CASSLGTGAYEQYF.

Only a few counts were recorded for this clone. The sample holds other DNA sequences that translate to the same CDR3. The chain employs TRBV4-3 and TRBJ2-3; D is unclear. The CDR3 consists of 14 residues. V shed 0 bases and J shed 4 bases, with 8 bases lying between them. Germline V CDR1 and CDR2: LGHNA, YSLEER. CDR3 in DNA: TGCGCCAGCAGCCAAGATCGTTTGGCAGATACGCAGTATTTT. This sequence encodes CASSQDRLADTQYF.

This chain uses TRBV25-1 with TRBJ2-1; D unresolved. Germline-derived CDR1 and CDR2 are MGHDK and SYGVNS. The CDR3 totals 15 residues. V was trimmed by 4 bases and J by 0 bases, leaving 10 bases between them. The CDR3 loop is CASSASSYSYNEQFF. CDR3 nucleotide sequence: TGTGCCAGCAGTGCGTCGTCCTACTCCTACAATGAGCAGTTCTTC.

This clone was detected a few times. The J gene is TRBJ2-1, the V gene TRBV11-2, with D possibly matching TRBD2 (5 bases). V was shortened by 5 bases and J by 15 bases, with 23 bases between the two germline ends. This CDR3 is built from 14 residues. Germline CDR1 and CDR2: SGHAT and FQNNGV. The CDR3 DNA follows: TGTGCCAGCAGCCCCCCCCCTCGGAGCGGAGGACTGTTCTTC. This translates into CASSPPPRSGGLFF.

The chain is built from TRBV4-3 and TRBJ2-4; 7 nucleotides match TRBD2. The CDR3 is 18 amino acids. Germline CDR1 LGHNA, CDR2 YSLEER. V gave up 4 bases and J gave up 9 bases; unmatched junction bases: 21. The CDR3 bases are TGCGCCAGCAGCCCTACTGCGGGCGGGAGTTTTTTGGGAGGCATTCAGTACTTC. Encoded protein: CASSPTAGGSFLGGIQYF.

The chain uses TRBV21-1 and TRBJ2-3; the D call in the table, TRBD1, was not verified against the DNA. TRBV21-1 is termed a pseudogene. The CDR3 extends over 15 amino acids. The CDR3 DNA is TGTGCCAGCAGCACCCGGACAGGGTATGCAGATACGCAGTATTTT. Protein product: CASSTRTGYADTQYF.

The chain combines TRBV28 with TRBJ1-4, with TRBD1 as a possible D gene (5 bases). CDR3 length: 11 amino acids. Trimming stripped 0 bases from V and 12 bases from J, with 5 bases between. The germline V gene has CDR1 MDHEN and CDR2 SYDVKM. Here the CDR3 DNA reads TGTGCCAGCAGTTTATGGGGGGAACTGTTTTTT. Amino acids: CASSLWGELFF. Variable domain in full (rest from reference TRBV28 and TRBJ1-4): DVKVTQSSRYLVKRTGEKVFLECVQDMDHENMFWYRQDPGLGLRLIYFSYDVKMKEKGDIPEGYSVSREKKERFSLILESASTNQTSMYLCASSLWGELFFGSGTQLSVL.

The sample holds a few counts of this clone. The rearrangement links TRBV7-9 to TRBJ2-3, with 8 bases identical to TRBD2. The CDR3 loop spans 16 amino acids. Germline V gives CDR1 SEHNR, CDR2 FQNEAQ (reference sequence). The ends lost 0 bases at V and 4 bases at J; junction bases unmatched: 6. CDR3 loop: CASSLARTSSPDTQYF. CDR3 sequence (DNA): TGTGCCAGCAGCTTAGCCAGGACTAGCAGTCCAGATACGCAGTATTTT.

The chain joins TRBV2 to TRBJ1-1; D is ambiguous. Trimming stripped 6 bases from V and 4 bases from J, with 18 bases between. This CDR3 has 15 amino acids. The V gene's germline CDR1 is SNHLY and CDR2 FYNNEI. Here the CDR3 reads CASSNRAAEGTEAFF. The CDR3 DNA sequence: TGTGCCAGCAGCAACCGGGCCGCGGAAGGCACTGAAGCTTTCTTT.

The rearrangement uses TRBV7-9 and TRBJ2-7; 11 nucleotides agree with TRBD2. Germline V lookup: CDR1 SEHNR, CDR2 FQNEAQ (reference sequence). J lost 2 bases, V lost 3 bases, and 9 bases had no gene match. CDR3 size: 17 residues. The CDR3 loop reads CASSFGTGTSGTYEQYF. The CDR3 coding sequence is TGTGCCAGCAGCTTCGGTACCGGGACTAGCGGAACCTACGAGCAGTACTTC.

The rearrangement links TRBV7-3 to TRBJ2-3, with D perhaps TRBD1 or TRBD2 (5 bases each). Germline CDR1 and CDR2: SGHTA and FQGTGA. The CDR3 runs 14 residues. Trimming shortened V by 3 bases and J by 4 bases, and 11 bases separated the two germline ends. As DNA, the CDR3 is TGTGCCAGCAGCTTGAGGGCAGGGTCAGATACGCAGTATTTT. Amino acids: CASSLRAGSDTQYF.

This chain uses TRBV11-2 with TRBJ1-1; D not certain. Trimming shortened V by 0 bases and J by 6 bases, and 11 bases separated the two germline ends. The germline gives CDR1 SGHAT, CDR2 FQNNGV. The CDR3 covers 14 residues. CDR3 loop: CASSLERGGPEAFF. The CDR3 coding sequence is TGTGCCAGCAGCTTAGAGCGGGGAGGACCTGAAGCTTTCTTT.

CDR3 region: CASSAGTILGEQYF. CDR3 in DNA: TGTGCCAGCAGTGCCGGGACAATCCTGGGCGAGCAGTACTTC. The chain uses TRBV6-5 and TRBJ2-7; a possible D gene is TRBD1 (6 bases). CDR1 is MNHEY, CDR2 SVGAGI, per germline. With 5 bases removed from V and 6 bases from J, the gap between germline ends came to 17 bases. The CDR3 length is 14 residues.